This T cell receptor (beta chain) derives from a study of early T cells in non-severe SARS-CoV-2 infection. Study context: Alpha and beta chains were unpaired, from unsorted whole-blood bulk RNA. Findings and limits, study-wide: VDJdb matching, biased toward anti-spike CD8 responses, missed private and CD4 specificities.

Each cDNA molecule carried a unique molecular identifier. TCRdb reprocessed the 5' RACE reads via MiXCR and lists one record per CDR3 protein. The data hold about 64,000 distinct CDR3 sequences, with roughly 12% observed a single time. Trimming left V 0 bases short and J 15 bases short, with 9 bases between. The CDR3 is 12 residues long. Germline V gene lookup returns CDR1 SGHVS and CDR2 FQNEAQ. Concerning this clonotype itself: What it binds is not known.

The specimen was whole blood, collected at baseline. The chain combines TRBV7-8 with TRBJ1-6; D remains unclear. The sequence was obtained from an adult who was a healthcare worker with PCR-confirmed SARS-CoV-2 infection or an uninfected control (not recorded which). This CDR3 is CASSLASRGLHF. CDR3 nucleotides: TGTGCCAGCAGCTTAGCGTCCCGCGGCCTCCACTTT. Full variable domain (remainder filled in from reference TRBV7-8 and TRBJ1-6): GAGVSQSPRYKVAKRGQDVALRCDPISGHVSLFWYQQALGQGPEFLTYFQNEAQLDKSGLPSDRFFAERPEGSVSTLKIQRTQQEDSAVYLCASSLASRGLHFGNGTRLTVT.